This entry is about one T cell receptor (beta chain). The sample originates from a study of shared clonotypes between healthy human individuals. CDR1 is SGHVS and CDR2 is FNYEAQ in the germline V gene. This CDR3 contains 14 residues. The V and J ends lost 1 base and 2 bases respectively, with 9 bases between them. Measured with immunoSEQ multiplex PCR; TCRdb has only the in-frame clones, and not every one. This sample yields about 2.2 million clones, of which 90% to 95% are seen a single time; under 2% belongs to the top ten. CD45RO-negative cells were positively selected for CCR7, leaving out terminally differentiated effector memory CD45RA+ cells.

The sequenced sample consisted of naive CD8+ T cells from PBMCs. The V gene is TRBV7-6, the J gene TRBJ2-7; unclear D gene. The receptor was derived from a man in his late teens or twenties in good health. Some clones in this sample may be carry-over from other donors' samples. The DNA of the CDR3 is TGTGCCAGCAGCTTAGGGCCCCTTCCCTACGAGCAGTACTTC. It specifies CASSLGPLPYEQYF.